The rows below give T cell receptor beta chains drawn from one sample of a study of T-cell reconstitution after alpha-beta-depleted transplantation in children. TCRdb reprocessed the PCR reads with MiXCR, giving one entry per CDR3 protein. Of 200,000 to 250,000 distinct CDR3 sequences in the sample, approximately 9.5% are singletons; the top ten hold roughly 6.2%. Sequencing was performed on PBMCs from the stem cell graft donor, taken from the stem cell graft. These receptors originate from a human donor who donated a stem cell graft to a child with acute lymphoblastic leukemia. Each CDR3 is given with its conserved first and last residue. A D gene is named only where the DNA matches it firmly. Size values are once, few and many counts, or a class for expanded clones, and some rows have none.

CDR3nt: TGTGCCAGCAGCTTAATTAGCGGTGAGACCCAGTACTTC
CDR3aa: CASSLISGETQYF
j_gene: TRBJ2-5
v_gene: TRBV7-9
d_gene: .
abundance: many

CDR3nt: TGTGCCAGCACCCCGGGACAGGGTAGGAATGAGCAGTTCTTC
CDR3aa: CASTPGQGRNEQFF
j_gene: TRBJ2-1
v_gene: TRBV25-1
d_gene: TRBD1
abundance: many

CDR3nt: TGCGCCAGCAGCTTGGGTGGACAGCAACACCAGCCCCAGCATTTT
CDR3aa: CASSLGGQQHQPQHF
j_gene: TRBJ1-5
v_gene: TRBV5-1
d_gene: .
abundance: .

CDR3nt: TGTGCCATCAGTGAGAGGGTCAATCAGCCCCAGCATTTT
CDR3aa: CAISERVNQPQHF
j_gene: TRBJ1-5
v_gene: TRBV10-3
d_gene: .
abundance: few

CDR3nt: TGTGCCAGCAACTTGGGACAGTCGTACCAAGAGACCCAGTACTTC
CDR3aa: CASNLGQSYQETQYF
j_gene: TRBJ2-5
v_gene: TRBV7-2
d_gene: TRBD1
abundance: many

CDR3nt: TGTGCCACCAAAAGAGAATTCTCCTACGAGCAGTACTTC
CDR3aa: CATKREFSYEQYF
j_gene: TRBJ2-7
v_gene: TRBV15
d_gene: .
abundance: few

CDR3nt: TGCAGCGTTCAGACTGGTGGAAACACCATATATTTT
CDR3aa: CSVQTGGNTIYF
j_gene: TRBJ1-3
v_gene: TRBV29-1
d_gene: .
abundance: .

CDR3nt: TGCGCCAGCAGCACACACAGGGGCTCCTACGAGCAGTACTTC
CDR3aa: CASSTHRGSYEQYF
j_gene: TRBJ2-7
v_gene: TRBV5-1
d_gene: TRBD1
abundance: many

CDR3nt: TGTGCCAGCAGCACATTCAGGACTCTCAACTACGAGCAGTACTTC
CDR3aa: CASSTFRTLNYEQYF
j_gene: TRBJ2-7
v_gene: TRBV5-6
d_gene: .
abundance: many

CDR3nt: TGTGCCAGCAGCCTGGGGGTCCCGTCGAACACTGAAGCTTTCTTT
CDR3aa: CASSLGVPSNTEAFF
j_gene: TRBJ1-1
v_gene: TRBV4-2
d_gene: .
abundance: few

CDR3nt: TGCGCCAGCAGCTTCGGACAGGGCTATGGCTACACCTTC
CDR3aa: CASSFGQGYGYTF
j_gene: TRBJ1-2
v_gene: TRBV5-1
d_gene: TRBD1
abundance: many

CDR3nt: TGTGCCAGCAGTTACCGGCCTCTAGCGGGGGCCTTGAACACCGGGGAGCTGTTTTTT
CDR3aa: CASSYRPLAGALNTGELFF
j_gene: TRBJ2-2
v_gene: TRBV6-5
d_gene: TRBD2
abundance: many

CDR3nt: TGTGCCAGCAGTTTGTTGTACGGGGAGCTGTTTTTT
CDR3aa: CASSLLYGELFF
j_gene: TRBJ2-2
v_gene: TRBV27
d_gene: .
abundance: many

CDR3nt: TGCAGTGCTAGAGAGGGTTCTGATAACACAGATACGCAGTATTTT
CDR3aa: CSAREGSDNTDTQYF
j_gene: TRBJ2-3
v_gene: TRBV20-1
d_gene: .
abundance: few

CDR3nt: TGCGCCAGCAGCCCACTCGGAGGGGAGGACACTGAAGCTTTCTTT
CDR3aa: CASSPLGGEDTEAFF
j_gene: TRBJ1-1
v_gene: TRBV5-1
d_gene: .
abundance: few

CDR3nt: TGTGCCTGGAGCCCGGGGGAGCTTAGCGGCTACACCTTC
CDR3aa: CAWSPGELSGYTF
j_gene: TRBJ1-2
v_gene: TRBV30
d_gene: .
abundance: few

CDR3nt: TGTGCCAGCAGTGTGCTTGATACGCAGTATTTT
CDR3aa: CASSVLDTQYF
j_gene: TRBJ2-3
v_gene: TRBV14
d_gene: .
abundance: few

CDR3nt: TGTGCCAGCAGCCAAGACCCCATGTGGCAGTACAATGAGCAGTTCTTC
CDR3aa: CASSQDPMWQYNEQFF
j_gene: TRBJ2-1
v_gene: TRBV3-1
d_gene: .
abundance: many

CDR3nt: TGTGCCAGCAGCTACAGGGGACTGAACACTGAAGCTTTCTTT
CDR3aa: CASSYRGLNTEAFF
j_gene: TRBJ1-1
v_gene: TRBV3-1
d_gene: TRBD1
abundance: many

CDR3nt: TGTGCCAGCAGTGGACGCTTGAACACTGAAGCTTTCTTT
CDR3aa: CASSGRLNTEAFF
j_gene: TRBJ1-1
v_gene: TRBV6-1
d_gene: .
abundance: many

CDR3nt: TGTGCCAGCAGCTTGGGACAGGGTGCAGATACGCAGTATTTT
CDR3aa: CASSLGQGADTQYF
j_gene: TRBJ2-3
v_gene: TRBV7-2
d_gene: TRBD1
abundance: many

CDR3nt: TGCAGCGAGCAGGGGGCGAGCACTGAAGCTTTCTTT
CDR3aa: CSEQGASTEAFF
j_gene: TRBJ1-1
v_gene: TRBV20-1
d_gene: TRBD1
abundance: many

CDR3nt: TGTGCCAGCAGCTCGTGGCGGGGTAGCACAGATACGCAGTATTTT
CDR3aa: CASSSWRGSTDTQYF
j_gene: TRBJ2-3
v_gene: TRBV11-2
d_gene: .
abundance: .

CDR3nt: TGCGCCAGCAGCCAAGGGGGGACATGGTCTTTCTTT
CDR3aa: CASSQGGTWSFF
j_gene: TRBJ1-1
v_gene: TRBV4-1
d_gene: .
abundance: many

CDR3nt: TGTGCCAGCAGCTTAGGCGACTATTCCTACGAGCAGTACTTC
CDR3aa: CASSLGDYSYEQYF
j_gene: TRBJ2-7
v_gene: TRBV7-2
d_gene: .
abundance: few

CDR3nt: TGTGCCAGCAGCTTAGTATCGTACAGGGACACCGGGGAGCTGTTTTTT
CDR3aa: CASSLVSYRDTGELFF
j_gene: TRBJ2-2
v_gene: TRBV7-9
d_gene: .
abundance: few

CDR3nt: TGTGCCAGCAATCCGACAGGGACCTATGGCTACACCTTC
CDR3aa: CASNPTGTYGYTF
j_gene: TRBJ1-2
v_gene: TRBV6-2/TRBV6-3
d_gene: TRBD1
abundance: .

CDR3nt: TGTGCCAGCAGCGCTGACAGGGGCCTAGCCTACGAGCAGTACTTC
CDR3aa: CASSADRGLAYEQYF
j_gene: TRBJ2-7
v_gene: TRBV7-9
d_gene: TRBD1
abundance: many

CDR3nt: TGTGCCAGCAGCTTCCTCGCAGGGACAGGGTCGTTCTACGAGCAGTACTTC
CDR3aa: CASSFLAGTGSFYEQYF
j_gene: TRBJ2-7
v_gene: TRBV7-8
d_gene: TRBD1
abundance: few

CDR3nt: TGCAGCGTTGGGGATAATCCTGGCTACACCTTC
CDR3aa: CSVGDNPGYTF
j_gene: TRBJ1-2
v_gene: TRBV29-1
d_gene: .
abundance: many

CDR3nt: TGTGCCAGCAGCTTAGACGGGACCCGCACAGATACGCAGTATTTT
CDR3aa: CASSLDGTRTDTQYF
j_gene: TRBJ2-3
v_gene: TRBV7-2
d_gene: .
abundance: few

CDR3nt: TGTGCCAGCAGCCCGAGCCGAAGCGGGGGTGGGAATGAGCAGTTCTTC
CDR3aa: CASSPSRSGGGNEQFF
j_gene: TRBJ2-1
v_gene: TRBV12-3/TRBV12-4
d_gene: TRBD2
abundance: many

CDR3nt: TGTGCCAGCAGCCGCGGACAGGGTTACAATGAGCAGTTCTTC
CDR3aa: CASSRGQGYNEQFF
j_gene: TRBJ2-1
v_gene: TRBV12-3/TRBV12-4
d_gene: TRBD1
abundance: many

CDR3nt: TGTGCCACCAGTGGTCACGGATACTATGGCTACACCTTC
CDR3aa: CATSGHGYYGYTF
j_gene: TRBJ1-2
v_gene: TRBV24-1
d_gene: .
abundance: few

CDR3nt: TGTGCCAGCCATCAGGGTCCGGACACCGGGGAGCTGTTTTTT
CDR3aa: CASHQGPDTGELFF
j_gene: TRBJ2-2
v_gene: TRBV6-5
d_gene: .
abundance: many

CDR3nt: TGCAGTGCTAGGTGGGGCAGGGGTCGCAATCAGCCCCAGCATTTT
CDR3aa: CSARWGRGRNQPQHF
j_gene: TRBJ1-5
v_gene: TRBV20-1
d_gene: .
abundance: few

CDR3nt: TGTGCCAGCTCACCCGAAGGACGCGGGCAAGCGTCTGAAGCTTTCTTT
CDR3aa: CASSPEGRGQASEAFF
j_gene: TRBJ1-1
v_gene: TRBV18
d_gene: .
abundance: .

CDR3nt: TGCGCCAGCAGCTTGGCCGGGGGGGAAACTGAAGCTTTCTTT
CDR3aa: CASSLAGGETEAFF
j_gene: TRBJ1-1
v_gene: TRBV5-1
d_gene: .
abundance: many

CDR3nt: TGTGCCAGCAGTCGAGGGACCCCGGGGGAGACCCAGTACTTC
CDR3aa: CASSRGTPGETQYF
j_gene: TRBJ2-5
v_gene: TRBV12-3/TRBV12-4
d_gene: .
abundance: .

CDR3nt: TGTGCCACCAGTGAGGGAGGACTGGGGACCGGGGAGCTGTTTTTT
CDR3aa: CATSEGGLGTGELFF
j_gene: TRBJ2-2
v_gene: TRBV24-1
d_gene: .
abundance: many

CDR3nt: TGTGCCAGCAGTTTGGTGACAGGGTCTCGAGAGCAGTACTTC
CDR3aa: CASSLVTGSREQYF
j_gene: TRBJ2-7
v_gene: TRBV12-3/TRBV12-4
d_gene: TRBD1
abundance: .

CDR3nt: TGTGCCAGCAGCTTGGTTCGGGCAGGGGGAGGCACTGAAGCTTTCTTT
CDR3aa: CASSLVRAGGGTEAFF
j_gene: TRBJ1-1
v_gene: TRBV5-5
d_gene: TRBD1
abundance: few